This T cell receptor beta chain was sequenced for a study of radiotherapy plus CTLA-4 blockade in lung cancer. Clones were sequenced by immunoSEQ multiplex PCR, and TCRdb holds only the in-frame ones, with some missing. Among around 91,000 clones listed, 85% to 90% were seen once. There are a few counts of this clone. Trimming removed 5 bases from V and 11 bases from J, with 28 bases in between. Germline V lookup: CDR1 SGHVS, CDR2 FNYEAQ. CDR3 length: 18 amino acids. Sequenced material: peripheral blood, taken from a patient treated with radiotherapy plus ipilimumab. J is TRBJ2-6 and V is TRBV7-6; D call uncertain. This TCR came from a human donor with non-small cell lung cancer that progressed on radiotherapy plus ipilimumab. The CDR3 is CASSRITESHKSGHVLTF. CDR3 DNA: TGTGCCAGCAGCCGCATTACTGAATCTCACAAGTCGGGCCACGTCCTGACTTTC.